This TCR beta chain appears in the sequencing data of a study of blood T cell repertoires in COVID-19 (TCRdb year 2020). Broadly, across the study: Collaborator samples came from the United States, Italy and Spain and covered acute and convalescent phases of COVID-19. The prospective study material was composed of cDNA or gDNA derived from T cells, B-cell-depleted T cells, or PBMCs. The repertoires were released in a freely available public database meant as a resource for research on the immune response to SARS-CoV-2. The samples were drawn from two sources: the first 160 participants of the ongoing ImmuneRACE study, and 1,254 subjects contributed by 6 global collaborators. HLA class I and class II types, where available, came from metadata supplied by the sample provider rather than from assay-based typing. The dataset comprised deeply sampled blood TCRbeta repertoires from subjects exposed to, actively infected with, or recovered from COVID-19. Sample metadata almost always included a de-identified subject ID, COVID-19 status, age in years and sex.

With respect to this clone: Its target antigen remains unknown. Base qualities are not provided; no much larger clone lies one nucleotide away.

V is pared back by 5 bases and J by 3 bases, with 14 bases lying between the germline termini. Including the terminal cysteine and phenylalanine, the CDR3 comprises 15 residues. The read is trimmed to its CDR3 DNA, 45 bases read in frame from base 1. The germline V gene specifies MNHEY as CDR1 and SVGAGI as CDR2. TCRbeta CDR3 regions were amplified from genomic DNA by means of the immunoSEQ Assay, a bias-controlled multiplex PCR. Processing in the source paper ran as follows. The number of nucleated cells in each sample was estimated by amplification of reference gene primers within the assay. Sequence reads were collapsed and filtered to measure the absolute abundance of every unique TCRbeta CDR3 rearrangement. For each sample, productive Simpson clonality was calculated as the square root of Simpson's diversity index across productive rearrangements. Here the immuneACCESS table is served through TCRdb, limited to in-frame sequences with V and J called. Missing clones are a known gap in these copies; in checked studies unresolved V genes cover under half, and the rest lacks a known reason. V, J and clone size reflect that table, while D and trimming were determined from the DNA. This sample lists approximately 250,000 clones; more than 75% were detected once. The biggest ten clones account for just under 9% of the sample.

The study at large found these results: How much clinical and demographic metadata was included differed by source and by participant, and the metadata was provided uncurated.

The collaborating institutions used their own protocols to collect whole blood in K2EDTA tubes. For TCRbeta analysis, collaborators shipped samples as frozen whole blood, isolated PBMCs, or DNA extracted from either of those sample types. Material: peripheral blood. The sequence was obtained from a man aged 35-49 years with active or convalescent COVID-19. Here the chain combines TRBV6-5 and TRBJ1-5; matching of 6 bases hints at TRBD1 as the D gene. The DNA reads TGTGCCAGCAGTCCCCAAGGGGGTGTCAATCAGCCCCAGCATTTT. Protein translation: CASSPQGGVNQPQHF.